This T cell receptor beta chain comes out of a study of OX40 agonist ivuxolimab in advanced cancers. Study results and limitations: The authors also found low normalized T-cell clonal expansion in some nonresponders.

Sequencing used immunoSEQ multiplex PCR; TCRdb keeps in-frame clones, though not all of them. Here the sample spans about 64,000 clones, approximately 86% being singletons. About this clone: Its cognate antigen is unknown.

Sequences were derived from CD4+ or CD8+ T cells sorted from blood, sampled in a trial of the OX40 agonist ivuxolimab. The clonotype was recovered from an adult with an advanced solid tumor such as melanoma, head and neck, liver or kidney cancer.

The CDR3 region has the DNA TGTGCCAGCTCACCACGGGGACGAAGAAAGTGGGGGGAAGAGACCCAGTACTTC. It codes for CASSPRGRRKWGEETQYF. The chain carries TRBV18 and TRBJ2-5; a possible D gene is TRBD2 (6 bases). Trimming pared 1 base from V and 3 bases from J, leaving 21 bases between. The CDR3 has 18 residues. Per the germline V gene, CDR1 is KGHSH and CDR2 is LQKENI.